A single sample gave rise to the 32 T cell receptor beta chains below, sequenced in a study of OX40 agonist ivuxolimab in advanced cancers. Sequencing was performed with immunoSEQ multiplex PCR; in TCRdb, only in-frame clones are kept and a portion is missing. Of some 50,000 clones listed, 70% to 90% were seen once; the top ten hold 1.5%. The sample consisted of CD4+ or CD8+ T cells sorted from blood, taken in a trial of the OX40 agonist ivuxolimab. These receptors all come from an adult with an advanced solid tumor such as melanoma, head and neck, liver or kidney cancer.

This rearrangement joins TRBV28 to TRBJ2-5; TRBD2 agrees at 11 bases. Losses at the gene ends were 2 bases for V and 7 bases for J; bases not matched to a gene: 9. Germline V gene lookup returns CDR1 MDHEN and CDR2 SYDVKM. The CDR3 spans 16 residues. In DNA, the CDR3 is TGTGCCAGCAGTTTAAAGACTAGCGGGGTTCTAGGGACCCAGTACTTC. It codes for CASSLKTSGVLGTQYF.

The chain uses TRBV30 and TRBJ1-4; D remains ambiguous. V was pared by 0 bases and J by 0 bases, with 11 bases between. The CDR3 is 16 residues long. Germline CDR1 GTSNPN, CDR2 SVGIG (reference sequence). Written as DNA, the CDR3 is TGTGCCTGGAGTGTACCCGGTGGGGCAACTAATGAAAAACTGTTTTTT. Residues: CAWSVPGGATNEKLFF.

This chain links TRBV11-1 with TRBJ2-1; D is undetermined. Germline V lookup: CDR1 SGHAT, CDR2 FQDESV (reference sequence). V lost 5 bases and J 7 bases, leaving 12 bases between the germline ends. The CDR3 has 13 amino acids. This CDR3 reads CASSQYTENEQFF. CDR3 sequence (DNA): TGTGCCAGCAGCCAATACACCGAGAATGAGCAGTTCTTC.

This rearrangement joins TRBV11-3 to TRBJ1-1; a weak D match, TRBD1 (6 bases). The V gene's germline CDR1 is SGHNT and CDR2 YENEEA. With 5 bases removed from V and 11 bases from J, the gap between germline ends came to 18 bases. The CDR3 loop spans 13 amino acids. The CDR3 sequence: CASSPWAGANAFF. The DNA for the CDR3 is TGTGCCAGCAGCCCCTGGGCAGGGGCGAATGCTTTCTTT.

V usage is TRBV7-9 and J usage is TRBJ1-2, with 9 bases lining up with TRBD1. Looked up from germline, CDR1 is SEHNR and CDR2 is FQNEAQ (reference sequence). The J segment lost 1 base and the V segment lost 5 bases, leaving 5 bases of the junction unmatched. This CDR3 has 15 amino acids. CDR3 in amino acids: CASSKRTGDNYGYTF. The CDR3 region has the DNA TGTGCCAGCAGCAAGAGGACAGGGGATAACTATGGCTACACCTTC.

This clone was seen a handful of times. J is TRBJ2-7 and V is TRBV2, with D possibly being TRBD1 or TRBD2 (5 bases each). The V end lost 9 bases, the J end lost 2 bases, and 14 bases lay between the germline ends. Germline CDR1 is SNHLY and CDR2 is FYNNEI. The CDR3 covers 13 residues. CDR3 DNA: TGTGCCAGAAGCCGGGACCATCCCTACGAGCAGTACTTC. This encodes CARSRDHPYEQYF.

This chain joins TRBV10-3 and TRBJ2-2, with 10 bases matching TRBD2. CDR1 is ENHRY, CDR2 SYGVKD, per germline. This CDR3 has 18 residues. The trim removed 6 bases at V and 3 bases at J, leaving 13 bases unmatched. CDR3 loop: CAISDGGASGGYTGELFF. CDR3 in DNA: TGTGCCATCAGCGATGGGGGGGCTAGCGGGGGTTACACCGGGGAGCTGTTTTTT.

The chain couples TRBV5-6 to TRBJ2-3; 10 bases map to TRBD1. J lost 8 bases, V lost 5 bases, and 8 bases had no gene match. The CDR3 is 14 amino acids. CDR1 is SGHDT, CDR2 YYEEEE, per germline. CDR3 protein: CASRLTGGRGTQYF. In nucleotides, the CDR3 is TGTGCCAGCAGACTGACAGGGGGCAGGGGTACGCAGTATTTT. Using reference TRBV5-6 and TRBJ2-3 for the parts outside the CDR3, the full variable domain is DAGVTQSPTHLIKTRGQQVTLRCSPKSGHDTVSWYQQALGQGPQFIFQYYEEEERQRGNFPDRFSGHQFPNYSSELNVNALLLGDSALYLCASRLTGGRGTQYFGPGTRLTVL.

The sample holds one count of this clone. Written as DNA, the CDR3 is TGTGCCAGTAGTATCGGACAGGGGGCAGGCGAAAAACTGTTTTTT. Amino acids: CASSIGQGAGEKLFF. The chain employs TRBV19 and TRBJ1-4, with 11 bases identical to TRBD1. CDR1 is LNHDA and CDR2 is SQIVND in the germline V gene (reference sequence). This CDR3 has 15 residues. With V trimmed by 3 bases and J by 8 bases, 5 bases remained unmatched.

The chain uses TRBV11-2 and TRBJ1-2, with 12 bases that match TRBD1. The CDR3 consists of 19 residues. Trimming took 3 bases from V and 0 from J; bases not matched to a gene: 11. Germline lookup yields CDR1 SGHAT and CDR2 FQNNGV. The CDR3 DNA reads TGTGCCAGCAGCTTCCGCGGGACAGGGGGCGTTAAGACTAACTATGGCTACACCTTC. This encodes CASSFRGTGGVKTNYGYTF.

The V gene is TRBV6-1, the J gene TRBJ2-5; D remains unclear. CDR1 and CDR2 (germline): MNHNS, SASEGT. The CDR3 sequence is 12 residues long. Trimming left V 4 bases short and J 3 bases short, with 6 bases between. CDR3 loop: CASSAVKETQYF. The CDR3 bases are TGTGCCAGCAGTGCCGTCAAAGAGACCCAGTACTTC.

The V call is TRBV7-6, the J call TRBJ2-3; D is ambiguous. V shed 4 bases and J shed 3 bases, with 14 bases lying between them. The germline gives CDR1 SGHVS, CDR2 FNYEAQ. There are 15 residues in the CDR3. The CDR3 region has the DNA TGTGCCAGCAGCTCTGACCCGTCTAGGACAGATACGCAGTATTTT. It is translated as CASSSDPSRTDTQYF.

The V gene is TRBV6-5, the J gene TRBJ1-1; a possible D gene is TRBD1 (5 bases). CDR1 is MNHEY, CDR2 SVGAGI, per germline. The germline V and J ends were trimmed by 5 bases and 2 bases, with 15 bases remaining between them. This CDR3 region has 15 residues. CDR3 sequence reads: CASSPRQRSNTEAFF. The CDR3 nucleotides read TGTGCCAGCAGTCCCAGACAGCGGAGTAACACTGAAGCTTTCTTT.

The rearrangement joins TRBV9 to TRBJ2-3; TRBD1 matches at 8 bases. CDR1 SGDLS and CDR2 YYNGEE come from the germline V gene. V shed 3 bases, J shed 6 bases, and the junction held 3 bases outside the gene matches. The CDR3 runs to 13 residues. CDR3 nucleotide sequence: TGTGCCAGCAGCGGACAGGGGCTTGATACGCAGTATTTT. It encodes CASSGQGLDTQYF.

J is TRBJ2-3 and V is TRBV15; D not resolved. V lost 0 bases, J lost 0 bases, and 7 bases lay in between. The CDR3 covers 15 residues. Germline V gives CDR1 LNHNV, CDR2 YYDKDF (reference sequence). The CDR3 here is CATSRDQASTDTQYF. CDR3 nucleotides: TGTGCCACCAGCAGAGATCAAGCTAGCACAGATACGCAGTATTTT.

This clone was detected a few times. This rearrangement joins TRBV20-1 to TRBJ2-7; maybe TRBD2 (5 bases). Germline V gives CDR1 DFQATT, CDR2 SNEGSKA (reference sequence). The V gene lost 5 bases and the J gene lost 4 bases, with 6 bases spanning the gap. This CDR3 contains 10 residues. CDR3 in DNA: TGCAGTGCTGGACTGTACGAGCAGTACTTC. Encoded protein: CSAGLYEQYF.

The chain uses TRBV10-2 and TRBJ1-1; D call uncertain. This CDR3 is built from 12 residues. Germline lookup yields CDR1 WSHSY and CDR2 SAAADI. The V and J ends lost 8 bases and 2 bases respectively, with 9 bases between them. CDR3 coding DNA: TGCGCCAGCGCGAAAGGAAACACTGAAGCTTTCTTT. It specifies CASAKGNTEAFF.

This chain uses TRBV5-1 with TRBJ2-7; D may match TRBD1 or TRBD2 (5 bases each). Trimming left V 5 bases short and J 7 bases short, with 10 bases between. The CDR3 covers 11 residues. Germline-derived CDR1 and CDR2 are SGHRS and YFSETQ. DNA of the CDR3: TGCGCCAGCAGGGGGACCTGGGAGCAGTACTTC. It yields the protein CASRGTWEQYF.

The rearrangement joins TRBV9 to TRBJ2-3; D remains unclear. Germline V gives CDR1 SGDLS, CDR2 YYNGEE. The V and J ends lost 2 bases and 3 bases respectively, with 13 bases between them. This CDR3 spans 15 amino acids. Written as DNA, the CDR3 is TGTGCCAGCAGCGTCTCTCCCAGCTTGACAGATACGCAGTATTTT. Its protein is CASSVSPSLTDTQYF.

This clone was seen only once. This chain joins TRBV6-5 and TRBJ2-6; D ambiguous. The CDR3 contains 14 residues. The germline CDR1 and CDR2 sequences are MNHEY and SVGAGI. Trimming removed 6 bases at V and 0 bases at J, with 6 bases between. The CDR3 DNA reads as TGTGCCAGCAGGAAGCCCTCTGGGGCCAACGTCCTGACTTTC. Translated: CASRKPSGANVLTF.

V is TRBV29-1 and J is TRBJ1-2; D might be TRBD1 (5 bases). Trimming removed 3 bases from V and 6 bases from J, with 11 bases in between. Germline V gene data show CDR1 as SQVTM and CDR2 as ANQGSEA. The CDR3 is made up of 12 amino acids. The CDR3 sequence is CSVDGGPDGYTF. CDR3 nucleotides: TGCAGCGTTGATGGGGGACCAGATGGCTACACCTTC.

This clone has just one count. The chain uses TRBV10-3 and TRBJ2-1, with TRBD1 as a possible D gene (6 bases). V lost 2 bases, J lost 4 bases, and 12 bases lay in between. CDR3 length equals 15 residues. Per germline, CDR1 ENHRY and CDR2 SYGVKD. The CDR3 region has the DNA TGTGCCATCAGTGAGCCCGGCAGGGGTTACAATGAGCAGTTCTTC. This translates into CAISEPGRGYNEQFF.

The chain links TRBV28 to TRBJ1-2; D gene uncertain. Trimming removed 6 bases at V and 4 bases at J, with 12 bases between. CDR3 length: 13 amino acids. Germline loops: CDR1 MDHEN, CDR2 SYDVKM. This CDR3 reads CASSPVGVYGYTF. DNA of the CDR3: TGTGCCAGCAGCCCTGTCGGGGTCTATGGCTACACCTTC.

This chain joins TRBV6-5 and TRBJ2-1; D possibly corresponds to TRBD2 (5 bases). The CDR3 has 15 residues. Germline CDR1 is MNHEY and CDR2 is SVGAGI. The ends were cut back, 4 bases at V and 4 bases at J, with 14 bases in the middle. In DNA form, the CDR3 reads TGTGCCAGCAGTTCCACACTAGAATCTTACAATGAGCAGTTCTTC. Amino acid sequence: CASSSTLESYNEQFF.

This clone has just a few counts. This CDR3 is CASSLTSQGNTEAFF. CDR3 bases: TGCGCCAGCAGCTTGACGTCTCAGGGGAACACTGAAGCTTTCTTT. This chain links TRBV5-1 with TRBJ1-1; tentatively, D is TRBD1 (5 bases). V gave up 1 base and J gave up 1 base, with 11 bases separating them. The germline gives CDR1 SGHRS, CDR2 YFSETQ. The CDR3 is made up of 15 amino acids.

The gene calls are TRBV9 and TRBJ1-1; tentative D call: TRBD1 (6 bases). CDR3 length: 12 residues. The germline gives CDR1 SGDLS, CDR2 YYNGEE. V was pared by 4 bases and J by 8 bases, with 12 bases between. The CDR3 protein is CASSTLDREAFF. The CDR3 bases are TGTGCCAGCAGCACCCTGGACAGAGAAGCTTTCTTT.

This chain uses TRBV7-9 with TRBJ2-5; TRBD1 agrees at 12 bases. There are 18 residues in the CDR3. J was trimmed by 2 bases and V by 5 bases; bases with no gene match: 12. Germline CDR1 SEHNR, CDR2 FQNEAQ (reference sequence). Here the CDR3 reads CASSPTGTGGVSQETQYF. The CDR3 nucleotides are TGTGCCAGCAGCCCGACCGGGACAGGGGGCGTCTCACAAGAGACCCAGTACTTC.

The rearrangement joins TRBV28 to TRBJ2-7; 8 bases map to TRBD1. The ends lost 3 bases at V and 2 bases at J; junction bases unmatched: 6. Germline V gene data show CDR1 as MDHEN and CDR2 as SYDVKM. The CDR3 is 15 amino acids. CDR3 DNA: TGTGCCAGCAGTTTCCCCGACAGGGGAACCTACGAGCAGTACTTC. Amino acid sequence: CASSFPDRGTYEQYF. Supplemented by reference TRBV28 and TRBJ2-7, the full variable domain reads DVKVTQSSRYLVKRTGEKVFLECVQDMDHENMFWYRQDPGLGLRLIYFSYDVKMKEKGDIPEGYSVSREKKERFSLILESASTNQTSMYLCASSFPDRGTYEQYFGPGTRLTVT.

CDR3 nucleotides: TGTGCCAGCAGCCCCCTGGGGGGAGATGGCTACACCTTC. It yields the protein CASSPLGGDGYTF. The genes are TRBV27 and TRBJ1-2; tentative D call: TRBD1 (5 bases). V was trimmed by 6 bases and J by 6 bases, leaving 14 bases between them. Germline-derived CDR1 and CDR2 are MNHEY and SMNVEV (reference sequence). The CDR3 is 13 residues long.

The DNA of the CDR3 is TGTGCCAGCAGTTACTCGGGGTTCTCCTACGAGCAGTACTTC. Translated: CASSYSGFSYEQYF. The rearrangement links TRBV6-6 to TRBJ2-7; D is unclear. This CDR3 contains 14 residues. Deletions cut 0 bases from V and 0 bases from J, with 6 bases between. The germline gives CDR1 MNHNY, CDR2 SVGAGI (reference sequence).

This clone was seen once. The V call is TRBV7-9, the J call TRBJ2-3; 7 bases match TRBD1. V lost 5 bases to trimming and J lost 2 bases; unmatched junction nucleotides: 10. The germline V gene encodes CDR1 SEHNR and CDR2 FQNEAQ (reference sequence). The CDR3 covers 16 residues. CDR3 DNA sequence: TGTGCCAGCAGCGCCGCAAACAGGGGAAACACAGATACGCAGTATTTT. It is translated as CASSAANRGNTDTQYF.

The chain carries TRBV2 and TRBJ2-2; D tentatively reads TRBD1 or TRBD2 (5 bases each). The germline gives CDR1 SNHLY, CDR2 FYNNEI. This CDR3 region has 15 residues. Between the trimmed V and J ends, which lost 6 bases and 2 bases, there was a span of 13 bases. CDR3 protein: CASRGPGPNTGELFF. CDR3 in DNA: TGTGCCAGCAGAGGACCGGGACCAAACACCGGGGAGCTGTTTTTT.